This paragraph reports one T cell receptor beta chain. This clone was recorded a few times. Its antigen has not been determined. No much larger clone is present one base from it, and per-base qualities are unavailable. V drops 4 bases and J drops 9 bases, leaving 13 bases in between. Looking up the germline V gene (reference sequence) yields CDR1 GTSNPN and CDR2 SVGIG. The CDR3 runs 12 residues from the cysteine to the phenylalanine. Of the read, only the CDR3 DNA is kept; its 36 bases are in frame from base 1. The source of the sample is a study of blood T cell repertoires in COVID-19 (dated by TCRdb to the early 2020s). Turning to the overall study: Samples from collaborators originated in the United States, Italy and Spain and spanned both the acute and convalescent phases of COVID-19. The repertoires were released in a freely available public database meant as a resource for research on the immune response to SARS-CoV-2. Where HLA class I and class II types were available, the types were taken from metadata supplied by the sample provider, not from assay-based typing. The material from the prospective study consisted of cDNA or gDNA derived from T cells, B-cell-depleted T cells, or PBMCs. Deeply sampled blood TCRbeta repertoires from subjects exposed to, actively infected with, or recovered from COVID-19 were included in the dataset. Samples were obtained from the ongoing ImmuneRACE study (first 160 participants) and from some 1,200 subjects provided by 6 global collaborators. Nearly every sample came with metadata listing a de-identified subject ID, COVID-19 status, age in years and sex. Overall study results and their limits: Clinical and demographic metadata were provided uncurated, with the amount varying by source and participant.

At one collaborating source in Seattle, patients were enrolled during active infection and were followed longitudinally through the course of disease. Whole blood was collected in K2EDTA tubes by collaborating institutions according to the institutions' own protocols. For TCRbeta analysis, collaborator samples were shipped as frozen whole blood, as isolated PBMCs, or as DNA extracted from either sample type. TCRbeta CDR3 regions were amplified from genomic DNA by means of the immunoSEQ Assay, a bias-controlled multiplex PCR. The original pipeline was this. Nucleated cell counts per sample were estimated from amplification of reference gene primers within the assay. To quantify the absolute abundance of each unique TCRbeta CDR3 rearrangement, sequence reads were collapsed and filtered. Productive Simpson clonality was computed per sample as the square root of Simpson's diversity index over productive rearrangements. TCRdb provides this immuneACCESS table in a form limited to in-frame rearrangements. Some clones are lacking; in checked studies, under half of them reflect an unresolved V gene, and why the rest are absent is not known. V, J and clone size are taken as reported in that table, and D and trimming were inferred from the DNA itself. The sample records roughly 570,000 clones, roughly nine tenths of which are singletons. 7.5% to 9% of the sample is in the top ten clones.

The sequence was collected from a woman aged 50 to 65 with COVID-19, enrolled during active disease. Sequenced sample: peripheral blood. The chain is made from TRBV30 and TRBJ1-5; 6 matching bases give a weak D call of TRBD1. The DNA reads TGTGCCTGGACACAGGGCTCGAGGCCCCAGCATTTT. Translated, it gives CAWTQGSRPQHF.